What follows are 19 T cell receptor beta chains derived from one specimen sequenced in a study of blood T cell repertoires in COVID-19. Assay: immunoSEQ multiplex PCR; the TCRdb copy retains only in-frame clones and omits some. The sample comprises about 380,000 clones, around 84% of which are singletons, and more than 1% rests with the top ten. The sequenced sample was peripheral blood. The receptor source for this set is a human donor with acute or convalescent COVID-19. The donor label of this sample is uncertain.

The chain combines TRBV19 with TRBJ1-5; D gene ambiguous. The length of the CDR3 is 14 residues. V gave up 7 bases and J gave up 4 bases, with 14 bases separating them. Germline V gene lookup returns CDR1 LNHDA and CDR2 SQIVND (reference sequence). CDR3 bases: TGTGCCAGTAATAGGAGGGAACAGAATCAGCCCCAGCATTTT. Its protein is CASNRREQNQPQHF.

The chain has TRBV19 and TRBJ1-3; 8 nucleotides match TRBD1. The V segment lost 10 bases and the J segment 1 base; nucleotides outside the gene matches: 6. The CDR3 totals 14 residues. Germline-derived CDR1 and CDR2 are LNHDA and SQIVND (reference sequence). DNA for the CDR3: TGTGCCACCGTCGACAGGGGATCTGGAAACACCATATATTTT. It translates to CATVDRGSGNTIYF.

CDR3 sequence: CASSFRDRAQPQHF. CDR3 bases: TGTGCCAGCAGCTTCCGGGACAGGGCTCAGCCCCAGCATTTT. This rearrangement joins TRBV7-8 to TRBJ1-5; 9 nucleotides line up with TRBD1. This CDR3 spans 14 amino acids. CDR1 is SGHVS, CDR2 FQNEAQ, per germline. Trimming removed 3 bases from V and 6 bases from J; junction bases left unmatched: 3.

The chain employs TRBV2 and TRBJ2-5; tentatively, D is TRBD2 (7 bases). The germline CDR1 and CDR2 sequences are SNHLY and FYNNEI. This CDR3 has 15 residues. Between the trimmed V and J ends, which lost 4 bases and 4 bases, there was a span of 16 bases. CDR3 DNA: TGTGCCAGCAGTGTACAGGGAGGGCACGGAGAGACCCAGTACTTC. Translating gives CASSVQGGHGETQYF.

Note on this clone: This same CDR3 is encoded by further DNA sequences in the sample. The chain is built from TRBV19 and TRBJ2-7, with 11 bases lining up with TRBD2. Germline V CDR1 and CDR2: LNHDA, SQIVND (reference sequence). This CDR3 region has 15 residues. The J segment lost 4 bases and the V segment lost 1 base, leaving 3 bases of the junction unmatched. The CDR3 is CASSIGLAGTYEQYF. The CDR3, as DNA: TGTGCCAGTAGTATAGGACTAGCGGGAACTTACGAGCAGTACTTC.

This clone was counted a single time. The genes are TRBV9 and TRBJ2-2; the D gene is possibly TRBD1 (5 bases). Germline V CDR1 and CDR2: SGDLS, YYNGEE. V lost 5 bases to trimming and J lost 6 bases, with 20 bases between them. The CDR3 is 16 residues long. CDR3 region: CASSSVGAFRAGELFF. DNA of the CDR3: TGTGCCAGCAGTTCGGTTGGGGCTTTTAGGGCCGGGGAGCTGTTTTTT.

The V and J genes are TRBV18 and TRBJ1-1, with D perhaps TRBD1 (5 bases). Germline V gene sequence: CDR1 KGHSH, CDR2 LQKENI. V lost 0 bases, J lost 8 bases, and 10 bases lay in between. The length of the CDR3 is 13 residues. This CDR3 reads CASSPPTRGEAFF. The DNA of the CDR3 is TGTGCCAGCTCACCACCGACTAGGGGAGAAGCTTTCTTT.

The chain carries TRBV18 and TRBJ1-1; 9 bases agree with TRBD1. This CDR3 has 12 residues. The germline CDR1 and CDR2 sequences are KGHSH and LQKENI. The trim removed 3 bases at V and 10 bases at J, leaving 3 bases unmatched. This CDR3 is CASSPGTGLAFF. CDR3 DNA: TGTGCCAGCTCACCCGGGACAGGGTTAGCTTTCTTT.

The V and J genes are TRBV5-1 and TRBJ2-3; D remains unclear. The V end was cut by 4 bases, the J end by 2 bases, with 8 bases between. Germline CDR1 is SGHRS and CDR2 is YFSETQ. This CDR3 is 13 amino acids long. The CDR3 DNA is TGCGCCAGCAGCCTCACCTACACAGATACGCAGTATTTT. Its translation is CASSLTYTDTQYF.

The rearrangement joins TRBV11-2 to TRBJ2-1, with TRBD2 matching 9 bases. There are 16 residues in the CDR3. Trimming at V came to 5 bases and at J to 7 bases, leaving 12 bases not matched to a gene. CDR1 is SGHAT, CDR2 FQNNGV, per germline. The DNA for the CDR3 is TGTGCCAGCAGCACATCCCTCGCGGGAGGGCCTAATGAGCAGTTCTTC. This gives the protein CASSTSLAGGPNEQFF.

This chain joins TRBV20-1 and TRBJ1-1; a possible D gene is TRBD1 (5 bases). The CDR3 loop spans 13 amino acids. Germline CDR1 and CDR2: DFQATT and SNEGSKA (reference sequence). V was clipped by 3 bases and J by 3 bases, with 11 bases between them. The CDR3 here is CSASLGRDTEAFF. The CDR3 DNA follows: TGCAGTGCTAGTCTAGGCAGGGACACTGAAGCTTTCTTT.

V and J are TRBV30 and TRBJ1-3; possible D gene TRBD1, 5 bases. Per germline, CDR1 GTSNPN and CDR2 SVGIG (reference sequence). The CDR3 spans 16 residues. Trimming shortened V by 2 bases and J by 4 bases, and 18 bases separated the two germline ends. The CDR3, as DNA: TGTGCCTGGAGTCTGGGGCTGCCTACGAGAGGAAACACCATATATTTT. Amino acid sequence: CAWSLGLPTRGNTIYF.

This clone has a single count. CDR3 in amino acids: CASSLSYGGQNQPQHF. The CDR3 DNA reads TGTGCCAGCAGCTTAAGTTACGGGGGGCAAAATCAGCCCCAGCATTTT. The rearrangement joins TRBV7-2 to TRBJ1-5, with D possibly matching TRBD1 (6 bases). Trimming cost V 2 bases and J 4 bases, with 15 bases left between them. Germline values: CDR1 SGHTA, CDR2 FQGNSA. This CDR3 is built from 16 residues.

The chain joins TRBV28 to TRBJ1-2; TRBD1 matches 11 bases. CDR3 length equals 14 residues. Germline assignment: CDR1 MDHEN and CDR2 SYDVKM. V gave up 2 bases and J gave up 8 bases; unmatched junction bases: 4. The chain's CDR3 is CASSLKDRGQGYTF. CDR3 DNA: TGTGCCAGCAGTTTAAAGGACAGGGGGCAGGGCTACACCTTC.

The CDR3, as DNA: TGTGCCAGCAGTTATTTCGGAGATGGGGGCTACACCTTC. Its protein is CASSYFGDGGYTF. The rearrangement links TRBV6-6 to TRBJ1-2; no clear D. CDR3 length equals 13 residues. CDR1 and CDR2 from the germline V gene are MNHNY and SVGAGI (reference sequence). V was clipped by 3 bases and J by 8 bases, with 13 bases between them.

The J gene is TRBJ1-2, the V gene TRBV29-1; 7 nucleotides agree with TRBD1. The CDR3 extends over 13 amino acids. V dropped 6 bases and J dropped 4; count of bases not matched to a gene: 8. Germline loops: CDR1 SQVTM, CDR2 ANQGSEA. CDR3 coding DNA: TGCAGCGTCAACAGGGGAGTAGGCTATGGCTACACCTTC. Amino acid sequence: CSVNRGVGYGYTF.

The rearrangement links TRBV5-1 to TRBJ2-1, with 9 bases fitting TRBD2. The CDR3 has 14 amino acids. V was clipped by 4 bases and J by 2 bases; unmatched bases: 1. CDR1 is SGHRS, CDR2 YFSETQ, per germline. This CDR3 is CASSGGGAYNEQFF. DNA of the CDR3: TGCGCCAGCAGCGGCGGGGGGGCCTACAATGAGCAGTTCTTC.

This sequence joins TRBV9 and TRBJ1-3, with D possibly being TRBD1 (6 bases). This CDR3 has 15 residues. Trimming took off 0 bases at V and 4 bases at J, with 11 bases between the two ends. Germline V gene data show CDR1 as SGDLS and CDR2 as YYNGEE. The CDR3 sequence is CASSVGAGDGNTIYF. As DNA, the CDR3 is TGTGCCAGCAGCGTAGGGGCAGGGGACGGAAACACCATATATTTT. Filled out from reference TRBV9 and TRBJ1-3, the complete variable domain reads DSGVTQTPKHLITATGQRVTLRCSPRSGDLSVYWYQQSLDQGLQFLIQYYNGEERAKGNILERFSAQQFPDLHSELNLSSLELGDSALYFCASSVGAGDGNTIYFGEGSWLTVV.

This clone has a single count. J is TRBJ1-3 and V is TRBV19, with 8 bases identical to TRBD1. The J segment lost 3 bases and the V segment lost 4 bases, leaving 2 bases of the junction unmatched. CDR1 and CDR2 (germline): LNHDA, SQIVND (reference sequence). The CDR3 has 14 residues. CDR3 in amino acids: CASSTTGVGNTIYF. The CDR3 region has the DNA TGTGCCAGTAGTACGACAGGGGTTGGAAACACCATATATTTT.